The entry below describes one T cell receptor beta chain. It was cDNA, reverse transcribed from extracted RNA, that served as the sequencing template. TCRdb's table, derived via immunoSEQ multiplex PCR, lists solely in-frame clones and lacks some. This sample has 150,000 or so clones, with around 49% found just once. Isolation of CD4+ and CD8+ T cells from PBMCs was achieved by sorting. The data are from a study of CD8+ T cells in alopecia areata. This CDR3 region has 14 residues. In germline, CDR1 is SGHDT, CDR2 YYEEEE. V was cut by 1 base and J by 1 base, with 8 bases left in between. Here the sequenced sample was CD8+ T cells sorted from blood, taken at week 0. This chain joins TRBV5-6 and TRBJ2-5; D unclear. The TCR comes from a human donor with alopecia areata. The CDR3 sequence: CASSLFGPQETQYF. CDR3 DNA sequence: TGTGCCAGCAGCTTGTTTGGGCCCCAAGAGACCCAGTACTTC.